The 26 T cell receptor beta chains given below trace back to one sample, sequenced in a study of cytomegalovirus exposure and HLA in healthy donors. PCR amplification relied on 60 Vbeta primers (plus 13 Jbeta primers). Profiling relied on immunoSEQ multiplex PCR, and the TCRdb table lists in-frame clones only, not all of them. The data show about 43,000 clones, 51% seen once. The sample comprised PBMCs. These receptors were obtained from a man aged 60-69 years in good health and CMV-seronegative.

This clone turned up a few times. The genes are TRBV7-2 and TRBJ1-2; unclear D gene. Trimming removed 5 bases at V and 5 bases at J, with 9 bases between. Germline V gives CDR1 SGHTA, CDR2 FQGNSA. The CDR3 has 12 residues. CDR3 residues: CASSDGPYGYTF. CDR3 bases: TGTGCCAGCAGCGATGGCCCTTATGGCTACACCTTC.

By share, this clone counts as medium-sized. The chain combines TRBV19 with TRBJ1-2; perhaps TRBD1 as D (5 bases). The CDR3 consists of 13 residues. Deletions cut 5 bases from V and 4 bases from J, with 11 bases between. Looked up from germline, CDR1 is LNHDA and CDR2 is SQIVND (reference sequence). CDR3 sequence: CASSGRGGYGYTF. The CDR3 coding sequence is TGTGCCAGTAGTGGAAGGGGTGGCTATGGCTACACCTTC. Supplemented by reference TRBV19 and TRBJ1-2, the full variable domain reads DGGITQSPKYLFRKEGQNVTLSCEQNLNHDAMYWYRQDPGQGLRLIYYSQIVNDFQKGDIAEGYSVSREKKESFPLTVTSAQKNPTAFYLCASSGRGGYGYTFGSGTRLTVV.

CDR3 DNA sequence: TGTGCCAGCAAAAGGTCGCGGGTACGTGGAAACACCATATATTTT. Its translation: CASKRSRVRGNTIYF. V usage is TRBV2 and J usage is TRBJ1-3; D is ambiguous. This CDR3 has 15 amino acids. Trimming pared 7 bases from V and 3 bases from J, leaving 16 bases between. Germline lookup yields CDR1 SNHLY and CDR2 FYNNEI.

The gene calls are TRBV5-1 and TRBJ2-1, with 7 bases lining up with TRBD1. The J segment lost 3 bases and the V segment lost 1 base, leaving 7 bases of the junction unmatched. Germline CDR1 is SGHRS and CDR2 is YFSETQ. CDR3 size: 16 residues. This chain's CDR3 is CASSLYDRAIYNEQFF. CDR3 DNA sequence: TGCGCCAGCAGCTTGTACGACAGGGCTATCTACAATGAGCAGTTCTTC.

This clone was recorded once. V gene TRBV4-1 combines with J gene TRBJ1-1; the D is unclear. The CDR3 runs 16 residues. V gave up 7 bases and J gave up 1 base, with 19 bases separating them. Germline V gives CDR1 MGHRA, CDR2 YSYEKL. This CDR3 is CASTPRLRRGNTEAFF. The CDR3 DNA reads TGCGCCAGCACCCCAAGATTAAGACGGGGGAACACTGAAGCTTTCTTT.

The chain is built from TRBV29-1 and TRBJ2-3, with D maybe TRBD2 (6 bases). Germline-derived CDR1 and CDR2 are SQVTM and ANQGSEA. Trimming removed 6 bases from V and 2 bases from J, with 24 bases in between. The CDR3 runs to 17 residues. CDR3 amino acids: CSVLDPKSGQLTDTQYF. CDR3 in DNA: TGCAGCGTCCTCGACCCAAAGAGCGGGCAACTCACAGATACGCAGTATTTT.

The V call is TRBV18, the J call TRBJ1-1, with a possible D match to TRBD1 (5 bases). The CDR3 runs 13 residues. The V gene lost 2 bases and the J gene lost 3 bases, with 7 bases spanning the gap. The V gene's germline CDR1 is KGHSH and CDR2 LQKENI. CDR3 sequence: CASSPLQDTEAFF. CDR3 coding DNA: TGTGCCAGCTCACCATTACAGGACACTGAAGCTTTCTTT. The whole variable domain, filled in from reference TRBV18 and TRBJ1-1, reads NAGVMQNPRHLVRRRGQEARLRCSPMKGHSHVYWYRQLPEEGLKFMVYLQKENIIDESGMPKERFSAEFPKEGPSILRIQQVVRGDSAAYFCASSPLQDTEAFFGQGTRLTVV.

This rearrangement joins TRBV7-6 to TRBJ2-2, with TRBD1 matching 11 bases. V gave up 7 bases and J gave up 3 bases; unmatched junction bases: 7. CDR1 SGHVS and CDR2 FNYEAQ come from the germline V gene. This CDR3 spans 16 amino acids. The CDR3 reads CASTSGQGEYTGELFF. Here the CDR3 DNA reads TGTGCCAGCACCTCGGGACAGGGGGAATACACCGGGGAGCTGTTTTTT.

This clone appeared a few times. The chain combines TRBV7-9 with TRBJ1-2, with D uncertain. Trimming took 1 base from V and 2 from J, leaving 11 bases between them. Germline loops: CDR1 SEHNR, CDR2 FQNEAQ (reference sequence). The CDR3 is 15 residues long. The CDR3 reads CASSLDSWRNYGYTF. As DNA, the CDR3 is TGTGCCAGCAGCTTAGATTCTTGGCGGAACTATGGCTACACCTTC.

Only a few counts were recorded for this clone. The CDR3 DNA reads TGTGCCAGCAGCCTGACAGGGCCCACAGATACGCAGTATTTT. Amino acid sequence: CASSLTGPTDTQYF. The rearrangement joins TRBV7-6 to TRBJ2-3, with TRBD1 matching over 7 bases. The germline gives CDR1 SGHVS, CDR2 FNYEAQ. V trimming: 5 bases; J trimming: 2 bases; junction bases outside the gene matches: 4. The CDR3 spans 14 residues.

This chain uses TRBV5-1 with TRBJ1-2; D gene unclear. The CDR3 spans 11 residues. V lost 3 bases and J 5 bases, leaving 5 bases between the germline ends. Per the germline V gene, CDR1 is SGHRS and CDR2 is YFSETQ. CDR3: CASSSSYGYTF. The CDR3 region has the DNA TGCGCCAGCAGCTCGTCTTATGGCTACACCTTC. Full variable domain (missing parts from reference TRBV5-1 and TRBJ1-2): KAGVTQTPRYLIKTRGQQVTLSCSPISGHRSVSWYQQTPGQGLQFLFEYFSETQRNKGNFPGRFSGRQFSNSRSEMNVSTLELGDSALYLCASSSSYGYTFGSGTRLTVV.

This clone came up a few times. The genes are TRBV19 and TRBJ2-7; 8 nucleotides match TRBD1. V gave up 3 bases and J gave up 6 bases; unmatched junction bases: 4. The CDR3 totals 13 residues. The germline V gene has CDR1 LNHDA and CDR2 SQIVND (reference sequence). The CDR3 reads CASSIGQGSEQYF. DNA of the CDR3: TGTGCCAGTAGTATCGGACAGGGCTCCGAGCAGTACTTC.

The chain links TRBV11-2 to TRBJ2-5; 9 bases agree with TRBD2. Germline values: CDR1 SGHAT, CDR2 FQNNGV. The CDR3 has 14 residues. V shed 3 bases and J 2 bases; nucleotides not matched to a gene: 1. Here the CDR3 DNA reads TGTGCCAGCAGCTTGCTAGCGGGACAAGAGACCCAGTACTTC. Protein product: CASSLLAGQETQYF.

The gene calls are TRBV7-2 and TRBJ1-5; D possibly corresponds to TRBD1 (6 bases). Germline-derived CDR1 and CDR2 are SGHTA and FQGNSA. The CDR3 has 16 amino acids. V lost 3 bases, J lost 0 bases, and 12 bases lay in between. CDR3 loop: CASSFSGTHSNQPQHF. The CDR3 region has the DNA TGTGCCAGCAGCTTCAGCGGGACACATAGCAATCAGCCCCAGCATTTT.

This chain joins TRBV9 and TRBJ1-1; D is undetermined. V dropped 0 bases and J dropped 5 bases, with 11 bases sitting between them. CDR1 SGDLS and CDR2 YYNGEE come from the germline V gene. CDR3 length equals 14 residues. CDR3 nucleotide sequence: TGTGCCAGCAGCGTAGGAGGGCTGGGGACTGAAGCTTTCTTT. Protein sequence: CASSVGGLGTEAFF.

This chain connects TRBV2 to TRBJ1-1; D gene uncertain. Germline V CDR1 and CDR2: SNHLY, FYNNEI. The CDR3 is 13 residues long. The V end was cut by 7 bases, the J end by 5 bases, with 14 bases between. The CDR3: CASTLTWRTEAFF. CDR3 DNA: TGTGCCAGCACCCTTACGTGGAGGACTGAAGCTTTCTTT.

The chain links TRBV18 to TRBJ1-2; perhaps TRBD1 as D (5 bases). The V gene's germline CDR1 is KGHSH and CDR2 LQKENI. Trimming left V 3 bases short and J 6 bases short, with 14 bases between. This CDR3 is 14 amino acids long. CDR3 loop: CASSPTRGGDGYTF. The DNA for the CDR3 is TGTGCCAGCTCACCCACAAGGGGAGGCGATGGCTACACCTTC.

The gene calls are TRBV6-1 and TRBJ2-7, with a possible D match to TRBD2 (6 bases). The CDR3 covers 14 residues. Between the trimmed V and J ends, which lost 11 bases and 0 bases, there was a span of 17 bases. Germline V gene lookup returns CDR1 MNHNS and CDR2 SASEGT. CDR3 region: CAVRGDASSYEQYF. CDR3 nucleotides: TGTGCCGTACGCGGGGACGCGAGCTCCTACGAGCAGTACTTC.

The rearrangement joins TRBV5-1 to TRBJ1-2; 7 bases are shared with TRBD1. The V segment lost 4 bases and the J segment 4 bases; nucleotides outside the gene matches: 10. CDR3 size: 15 residues. Germline V gives CDR1 SGHRS, CDR2 YFSETQ. CDR3 nucleotides: TGCGCCAGCAGCCCGGACAGGAGTGCGAGCTATGGCTACACCTTC. Translating gives CASSPDRSASYGYTF.

The chain has TRBV6-4 and TRBJ1-2; D call uncertain. V was clipped by 6 bases and J by 0 bases, with 14 bases between them. CDR1 is MRHNA, CDR2 SNTAGT, per germline. The CDR3 extends over 15 amino acids. CDR3 sequence (DNA): TGTGCCAGCAGCCCCTCCCCCGTATCTAACTATGGCTACACCTTC. As protein: CASSPSPVSNYGYTF.

The gene calls are TRBV27 and TRBJ2-7; D unresolved. The V gene's germline CDR1 is MNHEY and CDR2 SMNVEV (reference sequence). The ends were cut back, 0 bases at V and 2 bases at J, with 8 bases in the middle. This CDR3 spans 14 amino acids. CDR3 DNA sequence: TGTGCCAGCAGTTTATCGGGCTCCACCTACGAGCAGTACTTC. Translation gives CASSLSGSTYEQYF.

The chain links TRBV13 to TRBJ1-5, with D possibly matching TRBD1 (6 bases). Trimming cost V 8 bases and J 7 bases, with 15 bases left between them. The CDR3 runs to 13 residues. The V gene's germline CDR1 is PRHDT and CDR2 FYEKMQ (reference sequence). CDR3 DNA: TGTGCCAGCGGACTAGGGGGGAGCCAGCCCCAGCATTTT. Translation gives CASGLGGSQPQHF.

This chain joins TRBV30 and TRBJ1-3; weak D call: TRBD1 (5 bases). V was shortened by 3 bases and J by 0 bases, with 9 bases between the two germline ends. The CDR3 length is 14 residues. Per germline, CDR1 GTSNPN and CDR2 SVGIG (reference sequence). This CDR3 reads CAWRVQGSGNTIYF. DNA of the CDR3: TGTGCCTGGAGAGTCCAGGGCTCTGGAAACACCATATATTTT.

V gene TRBV4-1 combines with J gene TRBJ1-2, with D uncertain. The V end was cut by 0 bases, the J end by 4 bases, with 12 bases between. Germline lookup yields CDR1 MGHRA and CDR2 YSYEKL. The CDR3 sequence is 15 residues long. CDR3 DNA: TGCGCCAGCAGCCAAGATCGAGGGCGCGGCTATGGCTACACCTTC. Its protein is CASSQDRGRGYGYTF.

The chain has TRBV7-2 and TRBJ2-1; TRBD2 agrees at 7 bases. V shed 5 bases and J 6 bases; nucleotides not matched to a gene: 10. Germline-derived CDR1 and CDR2 are SGHTA and FQGNSA. This CDR3 is 15 amino acids long. The CDR3 sequence: CASSLGRLRINEQFF. The CDR3 nucleotides read TGTGCCAGCAGCCTCGGGAGGCTCCGAATCAATGAGCAGTTCTTC.

This clone was found a few times. The chain recombines TRBV28 with TRBJ1-4, with 7 bases lining up with TRBD1. The CDR3 is 15 amino acids. In germline, CDR1 is MDHEN, CDR2 SYDVKM. V gave up 3 bases and J gave up 10 bases; unmatched junction bases: 11. CDR3 in DNA: TGTGCCAGCAGTTTCGAGGGGGCTCGAGTAGGAAAACTGTTTTTT. This encodes CASSFEGARVGKLFF. Together with reference TRBV28 and TRBJ1-4, the CDR3 gives the full variable domain: DVKVTQSSRYLVKRTGEKVFLECVQDMDHENMFWYRQDPGLGLRLIYFSYDVKMKEKGDIPEGYSVSREKKERFSLILESASTNQTSMYLCASSFEGARVGKLFFGSGTQLSVL.